Listed here are 5 T cell receptor beta chains from one sample, sequenced in a study of blood T cell repertoires in COVID-19. Clones were read by immunoSEQ multiplex PCR, and TCRdb kept only the in-frame ones, dropping some. The sample lists 40,000 to 50,000 clones; under 85% were seen once. The sample was peripheral blood. The receptors originated from an elderly woman with acute or convalescent COVID-19.

V usage is TRBV19 and J usage is TRBJ1-2; a possible D gene is TRBD1 (5 bases). With 2 bases removed from V and 1 base from J, the gap between germline ends came to 8 bases. CDR3 size: 14 residues. Germline-derived CDR1 and CDR2 are LNHDA and SQIVND (reference sequence). For the CDR3, the DNA is TGTGCCAGTAGTATAAGCCAGGGTAACTATGGCTACACCTTC. Its translation: CASSISQGNYGYTF.

This chain connects TRBV4-1 to TRBJ1-3, with a possible D match to TRBD1 (5 bases). This CDR3 has 14 residues. V was pared by 3 bases and J by 0 bases, with 6 bases between. CDR1 is MGHRA, CDR2 YSYEKL, per germline. Written as DNA, the CDR3 is TGCGCCAGCAGCCAGGGGCACTCTGGAAACACCATATATTTT. Translated, it gives CASSQGHSGNTIYF.

The chain uses TRBV5-4 and TRBJ1-6; 7 bases are a match to TRBD1. J gave up 10 bases and V 0 bases, and 1 base lay outside the gene matches. Germline V gene sequence: CDR1 SGHNT, CDR2 YYREEE (reference sequence). This CDR3 is built from 13 residues. The CDR3 loop reads CASSLAGGSPLHF. The CDR3 DNA follows: TGTGCCAGCAGCTTGGCAGGGGGATCACCCCTCCACTTT.

The V call is TRBV19, the J call TRBJ2-2; tentative D call: TRBD2 (6 bases). This CDR3 has 16 residues. V was trimmed by 5 bases and J by 1 base, leaving 14 bases between them. From germline, CDR1 is LNHDA and CDR2 SQIVND (reference sequence). The CDR3 DNA reads as TGTGCCAGTAGTCCCATGGCCGGGAGGAACACCGGGGAGCTGTTTTTT. It yields the protein CASSPMAGRNTGELFF.

The chain employs TRBV3-1 (or the pseudogene TRBV3-2) and TRBJ1-2; possible D gene TRBD1, 5 bases. Germline-derived CDR1 and CDR2 are LGHDT and YNNKEL (reference sequence). The ends were cut back, 0 bases at V and 7 bases at J, with 12 bases in the middle. This CDR3 spans 14 amino acids. CDR3 sequence: CASSQEDGGGGYTF. The CDR3 DNA reads as TGTGCCAGCAGCCAAGAAGATGGGGGGGGTGGCTACACCTTC.